The 13 T cell receptor beta chains below were found in one sample sequenced in a study of blood T cell repertoires in COVID-19. This table comes from immunoSEQ multiplex PCR, and its TCRdb copy is limited to in-frame clones, with some not included. The sample carries 30,000 to 35,000 clones, 87% recorded once. The sequenced sample was peripheral blood. The receptors originated from a man between 60 and 75 years old with active COVID-19.

The chain couples TRBV7-9 to TRBJ2-4, with D possibly being TRBD1 (6 bases). Germline V gene sequence: CDR1 SEHNR, CDR2 FQNEAQ (reference sequence). The CDR3 is 15 residues long. V was shortened by 2 bases and J by 7 bases, with 15 bases between the two germline ends. This chain's CDR3 is CASSLSTGMANIQYF. DNA of the CDR3: TGTGCCAGCAGCTTATCCACAGGGATGGCGAACATTCAGTACTTC.

The rearrangement joins TRBV2 to TRBJ1-1; D unresolved. Germline CDR1 SNHLY, CDR2 FYNNEI. CDR3 length: 12 amino acids. Deletions cut 3 bases from V and 9 bases from J, with 11 bases between. The CDR3 DNA follows: TGTGCCAGCAGTGAGTCAGATTCTCAAGCTTTCTTT. Amino acids: CASSESDSQAFF.

J is TRBJ2-3 and V is TRBV5-6; a possible D gene is TRBD2 (6 bases). V dropped 0 bases and J dropped 1 base, with 9 bases sitting between them. The CDR3 is 15 residues long. Germline loops: CDR1 SGHDT, CDR2 YYEEEE. The CDR3 DNA is TGTGCCAGCAGCTTGGTAGCTAGCGGCACAGATACGCAGTATTTT. Protein sequence: CASSLVASGTDTQYF.

This clone appeared once. The genes are TRBV7-2 and TRBJ1-6, with D hard to call. The germline gives CDR1 SGHTA, CDR2 FQGNSA. V dropped 5 bases and J dropped 4 bases, with 12 bases sitting between them. The CDR3 extends over 15 amino acids. CDR3 DNA: TGTGCCAGCAGCCCGAGGAGCGAATATAATTCACCCCTCCACTTT. The encoded protein is CASSPRSEYNSPLHF. The entire variable domain, with the rest obtained from reference TRBV7-2 and TRBJ1-6, is as follows: GAGVSQSPSNKVTEKGKDVELRCDPISGHTALYWYRQSLGQGLEFLIYFQGNSAPDKSGLPSDRFSAERTGGSVSTLTIQRTQQEDSAVYLCASSPRSEYNSPLHFGNGTRLTVT.

The V call is TRBV5-4, the J call TRBJ1-1; 8 nucleotides agree with TRBD1. This CDR3 has 14 residues. J gave up 3 bases and V 2 bases, and 3 bases lay outside the gene matches. Germline V gives CDR1 SGHNT, CDR2 YYREEE (reference sequence). CDR3: CASSFDRGDTEAFF. The CDR3 bases are TGTGCCAGCAGCTTCGACAGGGGAGACACTGAAGCTTTCTTT.

The V gene is TRBV5-8, the J gene TRBJ2-1, with TRBD2 matching over 7 bases. Germline CDR1 SGHTS, CDR2 YDEGEE. Germline trimming cut 6 bases from V and 0 bases from J; bases unmatched to any gene: 9. The CDR3 spans 16 residues. The CDR3 protein is CASNSLAVVSYNEQFF. For the CDR3, the DNA is TGTGCCAGCAACTCCCTAGCGGTGGTCTCCTACAATGAGCAGTTCTTC. Combining the CDR3 with reference TRBV5-8 and TRBJ2-1 gives the whole variable domain EAGVTQSPTHLIKTRGQQATLRCSPISGHTSVYWYQQALGLGLQFLLWYDEGEERNRGNFPPRFSGRQFPNYSSELNVNALELEDSALYLCASNSLAVVSYNEQFFGPGTRLTVL.

The chain employs TRBV5-8 and TRBJ1-1, with D possibly TRBD1 on 5 matching bases. The germline V gene encodes CDR1 SGHTS and CDR2 YDEGEE. The CDR3 totals 14 residues. V was trimmed by 4 bases and J by 11 bases, leaving 21 bases between them. As DNA, the CDR3 is TGTGCCAGCAGCGCTTCGGACAAAGGACGTTCTGCTTTCTTT. Its protein product is CASSASDKGRSAFF.

The rearrangement links TRBV5-1 to TRBJ2-7, with 11 bases identical to TRBD2. The CDR3 loop spans 15 amino acids. V lost 3 bases and J lost 3; bases outside the gene matches: 5. Per germline, CDR1 SGHRS and CDR2 YFSETQ. The CDR3 DNA is TGCGCCAGCAGCTCACTAGCGGGAGCGGGCTACGAGCAGTACTTC. Translation: CASSSLAGAGYEQYF.

The V gene is TRBV14, the J gene TRBJ1-2; weak D call: TRBD1 (5 bases). The length of the CDR3 is 13 residues. V lost 2 bases and J lost 8, with 12 bases in between. Per the germline V gene, CDR1 is SGHDN and CDR2 is FVKESK. The CDR3 DNA reads TGTGCCAGCAGCCAAAGCCGGGGACTAGGCTACACCTTC. Protein sequence: CASSQSRGLGYTF.

This sequence joins TRBV5-4 and TRBJ2-1, with TRBD2 matching over 12 bases. Losses at the gene ends were 1 base for V and 6 bases for J; bases not matched to a gene: 5. CDR3 length: 16 amino acids. Germline V gene lookup returns CDR1 SGHNT and CDR2 YYREEE (reference sequence). The CDR3 DNA reads as TGTGCCAGCAGCTTGCCCCTAGCGGGGGGGACCAATGAGCAGTTCTTC. It codes for CASSLPLAGGTNEQFF.

The chain recombines TRBV5-5 with TRBJ2-3; possible D gene TRBD1, 6 bases. Germline CDR1 and CDR2: SGHKS and YYEKEE (reference sequence). V was shortened by 3 bases and J by 0 bases, with 17 bases between the two germline ends. The CDR3 is 17 residues long. CDR3 in DNA: TGTGCCAGCAGCTCTTTCCCGGGACACCCTAGCACAGATACGCAGTATTTT. This translates into CASSSFPGHPSTDTQYF. The whole variable domain, remainder taken from reference TRBV5-5 and TRBJ2-3, is DAGVTQSPTHLIKTRGQQVTLRCSPISGHKSVSWYQQVLGQGPQFIFQYYEKEERGRGNFPDRFSARQFPNYSSELNVNALLLGDSALYLCASSSFPGHPSTDTQYFGPGTRLTVL.

The CDR3 region has the DNA TGCAGCGTTGAAGACCGACAGTCCTACGAGCAGTACTTC. The encoded protein is CSVEDRQSYEQYF. V gene TRBV29-1 combines with J gene TRBJ2-7, with a tentative D call TRBD1 (5 bases). V gave up 0 bases and J gave up 1 base, with 7 bases separating them. The CDR3 length is 13 residues. CDR1 and CDR2 from the germline V gene are SQVTM and ANQGSEA.

The chain combines TRBV18 with TRBJ2-3; 9 nucleotides line up with TRBD2. Germline CDR1 reads KGHSH; CDR2 reads LQKENI. V trimming: 0 bases; J trimming: 8 bases; junction bases outside the gene matches: 12. The CDR3 has 17 residues. CDR3 DNA sequence: TGTGCCAGCTCACCACCTCATAGCGGGAGAAGTGGAGCTACGCAGTATTTT. Encoded protein: CASSPPHSGRSGATQYF.